One sample yielded the 29 T cell receptor beta chains listed below, sequenced in a study of Ad26.COV2.S vaccination and SARS-CoV-2 variants. Repertoires were generated with immunoSEQ multiplex PCR, while TCRdb's copy carries only in-frame clones and drops some. Here the sample spans some 450,000 clones, around 90% being singletons. Noted treatment: 15 to 20 received Ad26.COV2.S at low or high dose, single or two shots; roughly five received placebo; per-sample allocation not given. All samples were drawn on day 63, counting from the first vaccine or placebo injection. This specimen consisted of peripheral blood, obtained in a trial of Ad26.COV2.S vaccine versus placebo. The receptor set was obtained from a person aged 18-65 years who received the Ad26.COV2.S COVID-19 vaccine or a placebo.

Worth noting for this clone: A read error may produce the germline difference seen at one junction end. This rearrangement joins TRBV7-9 to TRBJ1-4; the D is unclear. The CDR3 runs to 13 residues. CDR1 is SEHNR, CDR2 FQNEAQ, per germline (reference sequence). In DNA form, the CDR3 reads TGTGCCAGCAGCTTATTGACCAATGAACAACTGTTTTTT. This codes for CASSLLTNEQLFF.

As DNA, the CDR3 is TGTGCCAGCAGTCCTGGGGGCTCCTATAATTCACCCCTCCACTTT. As protein: CASSPGGSYNSPLHF. The chain employs TRBV27 and TRBJ1-6, with D perhaps matching TRBD1 (5 bases). The germline V and J ends were trimmed by 5 bases and 0 bases, with 8 bases remaining between them. This CDR3 has 15 amino acids. Looked up from germline, CDR1 is MNHEY and CDR2 is SMNVEV (reference sequence).

J is TRBJ1-1 and V is TRBV7-2; a weak D match, TRBD1 (5 bases). The germline CDR1 and CDR2 sequences are SGHTA and FQGNSA. The CDR3 has 15 amino acids. Trimming pared 6 bases from V and 4 bases from J, leaving 18 bases between. CDR3 bases: TGTGCCAGCAGAACCCCCAGGGCCTGGGGCACTGAAGCTTTCTTT. This translates into CASRTPRAWGTEAFF.

This clone was observed once. This sequence joins TRBV7-2 and TRBJ2-7; the match to TRBD2 covers 9 bases. The CDR3 runs 16 residues. Germline V gene lookup returns CDR1 SGHTA and CDR2 FQGNSA. The V and J ends lost 5 bases and 2 bases, in that order; junction bases with no gene match: 10. The CDR3 loop is CASSQGRAGGPYEQYF. As DNA, the CDR3 is TGTGCCAGCAGCCAAGGTAGGGCGGGAGGGCCCTACGAGCAGTACTTC.

The V gene is TRBV20-1, the J gene TRBJ1-3; no clear D gene. Per the germline V gene, CDR1 is DFQATT and CDR2 is SNEGSKA (reference sequence). The CDR3 covers 16 residues. Trimming stripped 3 bases from V and 0 bases from J, with 15 bases between. The CDR3 nucleotides are TGCAGTGCTAGTCCACTAACAGCGAGCTCTGGAAACACCATATATTTT. Translation: CSASPLTASSGNTIYF.

The gene calls are TRBV13 and TRBJ2-1, with a tentative D call TRBD1 (6 bases). The germline V and J ends were trimmed by 5 bases and 7 bases, with 12 bases remaining between them. CDR3 length: 13 residues. Looked up from germline, CDR1 is PRHDT and CDR2 is FYEKMQ (reference sequence). The CDR3 reads CASSPTGKNEQFF. CDR3 bases: TGTGCCAGCAGCCCCACAGGGAAAAATGAGCAGTTCTTC. Using reference TRBV13 and TRBJ2-1 for the parts outside the CDR3, the full variable domain is AAGVIQSPRHLIKEKRETATLKCYPIPRHDTVYWYQQGPGQDPQFLISFYEKMQSDKGSIPDRFSAQQFSDYHSELNMSSLELGDSALYFCASSPTGKNEQFFGPGTRLTVL.

The rearrangement joins TRBV11-2 to TRBJ1-5; D call uncertain. This CDR3 has 15 residues. The germline V and J ends were trimmed by 0 bases and 0 bases, with 6 bases remaining between them. Germline V gene lookup returns CDR1 SGHAT and CDR2 FQNNGV. CDR3 sequence reads: CASSLEGNSNQPQHF. In nucleotides, the CDR3 is TGTGCCAGCAGCTTAGAAGGGAATAGCAATCAGCCCCAGCATTTT.

The CDR3, as DNA: TGTGCCAGCAGCTTCCCGGACAGGGGGCGGACCGGGGAGCTGTTTTTT. Protein sequence: CASSFPDRGRTGELFF. The V call is TRBV13, the J call TRBJ2-2, with 11 bases lining up with TRBD1. With 3 bases clipped from V and 5 bases from J, the junction kept 5 bases outside the gene matches. Germline loops: CDR1 PRHDT, CDR2 FYEKMQ (reference sequence). The CDR3 is 16 amino acids.

The V gene is TRBV6-2 or TRBV6-3, the J gene TRBJ2-1; TRBD2 agrees at 9 bases. The CDR3 is made up of 15 amino acids. The germline gives CDR1 MNHEY, CDR2 SVGEGT. The V gene end was trimmed by 3 bases and the J gene end by 8 bases; junction bases not matched to a gene: 8. This CDR3 reads CASSYWREGRDEQFF. The CDR3 bases are TGTGCCAGCAGTTATTGGCGGGAGGGCAGGGATGAGCAGTTCTTC.

This clone showed up just once. Other nucleotide sequences from this sample produce the same CDR3. This rearrangement joins TRBV27 to TRBJ2-3; the match to TRBD2 covers 7 bases. CDR1 MNHEY and CDR2 SMNVEV come from the germline V gene (reference sequence). Germline trimming cut 2 bases from V and 5 bases from J; bases unmatched to any gene: 7. CDR3 length: 15 amino acids. In nucleotides, the CDR3 is TGTGCCAGCAGTTTAAGGGGCGGGAGAGGAGATACGCAGTATTTT. It codes for CASSLRGGRGDTQYF.

Note on this clone: The same CDR3 arises from other DNA sequences in this sample as well. The V and J genes are TRBV7-9 and TRBJ2-5; 9 bases are a match to TRBD2. The V gene end was trimmed by 1 base and the J gene end by 2 bases; junction bases not matched to a gene: 2. Germline V gene data show CDR1 as SEHNR and CDR2 as FQNEAQ (reference sequence). The CDR3 consists of 15 residues. For the CDR3, the DNA is TGTGCCAGCAGCTTAGGAGCGGGAGGACAAGAGACCCAGTACTTC. This encodes CASSLGAGGQETQYF.

About this clone itself: A junction end diverges from the germline sequence, so it may reflect a read error. The chain recombines TRBV7-6 with TRBJ2-7; D is unresolved. This CDR3 comprises 13 residues. Per the germline V gene, CDR1 is SGHVS and CDR2 is FNYEAQ. CDR3 residues: CASSKVPSDEQYF. In DNA, the CDR3 is TGTGCCAGCAGCAAGGTCCCCTCCGACGAGCAGTACTTC. The entire variable domain, with the rest obtained from reference TRBV7-6 and TRBJ2-7, is as follows: GAGVSQSPRYKVTKRGQDVALRCDPISGHVSLYWYRQALGQGPEFLTYFNYEAQQDKSGLPNDRFSAERPEGSISTLTIQRTEQRDSAMYRCASSKVPSDEQYFGPGTRLTVT.

The chain recombines TRBV10-1 with TRBJ2-5; D is ambiguous. The CDR3 has 14 amino acids. Trimming pared 5 bases from V and 5 bases from J, leaving 15 bases between. Germline V CDR1 and CDR2: WNHNN, SYGVQD (reference sequence). CDR3 loop: CASSRRCPGETQYF. The CDR3 DNA reads TGCGCCAGCAGTCGTAGGTGTCCCGGGGAGACCCAGTACTTC.

CDR3 amino acids: CASSAVTGLVEQFF. The CDR3 region has the DNA TGTGCCAGCAGCGCCGTGACAGGGTTGGTTGAGCAGTTCTTC. The chain couples TRBV9 to TRBJ2-1; 7 positions match TRBD1. Germline values: CDR1 SGDLS, CDR2 YYNGEE. The CDR3 has 14 amino acids. V dropped 3 bases and J dropped 9; count of bases not matched to a gene: 9.

The chain joins TRBV7-9 to TRBJ2-2; D gene unclear. The germline V gene encodes CDR1 SEHNR and CDR2 FQNEAQ (reference sequence). V gave up 1 base and J gave up 6 bases, with 12 bases separating them. This CDR3 contains 15 residues. CDR3 DNA: TGTGCCAGCAGCTTAGAGGGTGTTGGGGCCGGGGAGCTGTTTTTT. Encoded protein: CASSLEGVGAGELFF.

The gene calls are TRBV5-5 and TRBJ2-3; 7 nucleotides match TRBD2. Germline values: CDR1 SGHKS, CDR2 YYEKEE (reference sequence). V was pared by 6 bases and J by 2 bases, with 6 bases of the junction left unmatched. This CDR3 contains 14 residues. The CDR3 here is CASTTGTITDTQYF. The DNA of the CDR3 is TGTGCCAGCACCACCGGGACTATCACAGATACGCAGTATTTT.

In its sample, this clone was seen once. CDR3 loop: CASSLGTSGTDTQYF. The CDR3, as DNA: TGTGCCAGCAGCTTAGGGACTAGCGGCACAGATACGCAGTATTTT. The J gene is TRBJ2-3, the V gene TRBV7-9; TRBD2 aligns across 9 bases. J gave up 1 base and V 1 base, and 0 bases lay outside the gene matches. Germline V gene sequence: CDR1 SEHNR, CDR2 FQNEAQ (reference sequence). The CDR3 contains 15 residues.

The chain employs TRBV20-1 and TRBJ2-7; perhaps D is TRBD1 or TRBD2 (5 bases each). Germline CDR1 reads DFQATT; CDR2 reads SNEGSKA (reference sequence). V shed 3 bases and J shed 3 bases, with 9 bases lying between them. The CDR3 runs 12 residues. The chain's CDR3 is CSASWGIYEQYF. In nucleotides, the CDR3 is TGCAGTGCTAGTTGGGGGATCTACGAGCAGTACTTC.

J is TRBJ2-1 and V is TRBV7-8; tentative D call: TRBD2 (7 bases). V was pared by 5 bases and J by 9 bases, with 14 bases between. The length of the CDR3 is 13 residues. Germline V gene data show CDR1 as SGHVS and CDR2 as FQNEAQ. The chain's CDR3 is CASSPKGGSEQFF. The CDR3 region has the DNA TGTGCCAGCAGCCCAAAGGGGGGGAGTGAGCAGTTCTTC.

Worth noting for this clone: This CDR3 is also generated by other DNA sequences in the sample. The genes are TRBV28 and TRBJ1-2; TRBD1 matches 8 bases. Germline V lookup: CDR1 MDHEN, CDR2 SYDVKM. J gave up 5 bases and V 6 bases, and 5 bases lay outside the gene matches. The length of the CDR3 is 13 residues. The CDR3 is CASSLTGGYGYTF. CDR3 nucleotide sequence: TGTGCCAGCAGCCTTACAGGGGGATATGGCTACACCTTC.

The gene calls are TRBV12-3 or TRBV12-4 and TRBJ1-1; D remains unclear. The CDR3 totals 13 residues. V gave up 3 bases and J gave up 2 bases, with 7 bases separating them. The CDR3: CASSLTLNTEAFF. In nucleotides, the CDR3 is TGTGCCAGCAGTTTGACGCTAAACACTGAAGCTTTCTTT.

The rearrangement joins TRBV19 to TRBJ1-1; tentatively, D is TRBD1 (6 bases). V shed 5 bases and J shed 4 bases, with 11 bases lying between them. Germline V lookup: CDR1 LNHDA, CDR2 SQIVND (reference sequence). This CDR3 region has 13 residues. CDR3 DNA sequence: TGTGCCAGTAGTCTGGGGGCTAGCACTGAAGCTTTCTTT. It translates to CASSLGASTEAFF.

The chain is built from TRBV5-4 and TRBJ2-3, with TRBD2 as a possible D gene (5 bases). The germline gives CDR1 SGHNT, CDR2 YYREEE (reference sequence). The CDR3 is 15 amino acids. Trimming left V 4 bases short and J 0 bases short, with 12 bases between. This chain's CDR3 is CASSRRLPSTDTQYF. The CDR3 region has the DNA TGTGCCAGCAGCCGCAGACTACCTAGCACAGATACGCAGTATTTT.

The rearrangement uses TRBV4-1 and TRBJ2-7; D is perhaps TRBD2 (6 bases). The CDR3 contains 15 residues. Deletions cut 3 bases from V and 4 bases from J, with 16 bases between. Looked up from germline, CDR1 is MGHRA and CDR2 is YSYEKL. CDR3 protein: CASSQMIGGSYEQYF. The CDR3 DNA follows: TGCGCCAGCAGCCAGATGATCGGGGGATCTTACGAGCAGTACTTC.

The rearrangement links TRBV5-4 to TRBJ2-5, with a weak D call TRBD1 (6 bases). CDR1 and CDR2 (germline): SGHNT, YYREEE (reference sequence). Trimming cost V 4 bases and J 5 bases, with 15 bases left between them. The length of the CDR3 is 14 residues. The CDR3 reads CASSTKTGFETQYF. CDR3 coding DNA: TGTGCCAGCAGCACCAAGACAGGTTTTGAGACCCAGTACTTC.

The chain is built from TRBV7-6 and TRBJ2-5; tentatively, D is TRBD2 (5 bases). Germline lookup yields CDR1 SGHVS and CDR2 FNYEAQ. The germline V and J ends were trimmed by 3 bases and 4 bases, with 9 bases remaining between them. The CDR3 covers 13 residues. The CDR3 spells CASSLAGLETQYF. The CDR3 DNA is TGTGCCAGCAGCTTGGCGGGCCTAGAGACCCAGTACTTC. The entire variable domain, with the rest obtained from reference TRBV7-6 and TRBJ2-5, is as follows: GAGVSQSPRYKVTKRGQDVALRCDPISGHVSLYWYRQALGQGPEFLTYFNYEAQQDKSGLPNDRFSAERPEGSISTLTIQRTEQRDSAMYRCASSLAGLETQYFGPGTRLLVL.

The chain is built from TRBV12-5 and TRBJ1-2; D is possibly TRBD1 (5 bases). Germline V gene lookup returns CDR1 LGHNT and CDR2 FRNRAP. Trimming left V 6 bases short and J 6 bases short, with 17 bases between. This CDR3 has 14 amino acids. In DNA, the CDR3 is TGTGCTAGTGGCCCCACCAGGGTTGGCGATGGCTACACCTTC. The encoded protein is CASGPTRVGDGYTF.

This chain connects TRBV5-4 to TRBJ1-6, with D possibly matching TRBD1 (6 bases). The germline V gene has CDR1 SGHNT and CDR2 YYREEE (reference sequence). The CDR3 consists of 13 residues. Trimming left V 2 bases short and J 7 bases short, with 7 bases between. This chain's CDR3 is CASSFQGNSPLHF. The DNA for the CDR3 is TGTGCCAGCAGCTTTCAGGGGAATTCACCCCTCCACTTT.

This chain links TRBV7-3 with TRBJ1-1; 8 nucleotides match TRBD1. The CDR3 is made up of 16 amino acids. Per germline, CDR1 SGHTA and CDR2 FQGTGA. V shed 6 bases, J shed 5 bases, and the junction held 14 bases outside the gene matches. The CDR3 reads CASRHTPGGAETEAFF. As DNA, the CDR3 is TGTGCCAGCAGACATACTCCAGGGGGCGCGGAGACTGAAGCTTTCTTT.